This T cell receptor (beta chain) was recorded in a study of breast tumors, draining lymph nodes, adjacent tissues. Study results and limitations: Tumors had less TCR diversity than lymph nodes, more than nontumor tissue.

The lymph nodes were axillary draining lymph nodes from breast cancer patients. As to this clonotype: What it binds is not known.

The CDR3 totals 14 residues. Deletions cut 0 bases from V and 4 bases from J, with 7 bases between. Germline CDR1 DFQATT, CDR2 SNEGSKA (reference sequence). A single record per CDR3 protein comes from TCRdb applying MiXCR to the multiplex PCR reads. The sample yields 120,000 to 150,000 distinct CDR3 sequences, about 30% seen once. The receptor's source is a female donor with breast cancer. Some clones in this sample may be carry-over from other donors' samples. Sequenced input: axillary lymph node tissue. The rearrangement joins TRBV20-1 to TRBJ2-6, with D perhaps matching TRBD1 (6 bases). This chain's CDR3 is CSAREGAGANVLTF. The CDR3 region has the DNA TGCAGTGCTAGAGAGGGGGCCGGGGCCAACGTCCTGACTTTC.